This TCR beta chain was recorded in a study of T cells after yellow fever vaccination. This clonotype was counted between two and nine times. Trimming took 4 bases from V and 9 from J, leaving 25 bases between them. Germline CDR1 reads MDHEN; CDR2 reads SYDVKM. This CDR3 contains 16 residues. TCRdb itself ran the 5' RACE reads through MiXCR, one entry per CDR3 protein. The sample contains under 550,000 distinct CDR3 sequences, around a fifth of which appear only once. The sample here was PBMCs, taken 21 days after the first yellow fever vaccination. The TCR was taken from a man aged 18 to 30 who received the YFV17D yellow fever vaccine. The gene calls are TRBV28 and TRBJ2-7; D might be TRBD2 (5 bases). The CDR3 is CASSSPHLTFYGGQYF. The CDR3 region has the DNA TGTGCCAGCAGTTCTCCTCACCTAACATTCTACGGAGGGCAGTACTTC.